The sequence of this TCR beta chain was determined in a study of blood T cell repertoires in COVID-19. Study at large: Italy, Spain and the United States were the sources of the convalescent and acute COVID-19 samples. T cells, B-cell-depleted T cells, or PBMCs provided the cDNA or gDNA that served as material.

As originally analysed: Amplified reference gene primers provided the basis for estimating nucleated cell counts. The protocol was immunoSEQ multiplex PCR, while the TCRdb copy is restricted to in-frame clones and leaves out a portion. The DNA gave D and trimming, while V, J and clone size come from that table. The sample lists roughly 250,000 clones, just under 85% seen once, with around 9.6% in the top ten. V trimming: 0 bases; J trimming: 6 bases; junction bases outside the gene matches: 1. The germline V gene encodes CDR1 SGHRS and CDR2 YFSETQ. This CDR3 region has 14 residues. This clonotype originated in a woman of 80 years or more with acute or convalescent COVID-19. The sample comprised peripheral blood. J is TRBJ2-2 and V is TRBV5-1, with TRBD1 matching 8 bases. The CDR3 DNA reads as TGCGCCAGCAGCTTGGACAGGGGGGCCGGGGAGCTGTTTTTT. Encoded protein: CASSLDRGAGELFF.